This T cell receptor (beta chain) was identified in a study of blood T cell repertoires in COVID-19. Turning to the study itself: The analysed material was cDNA or gDNA that came from T cells, B-cell-depleted T cells, or PBMCs.

In this sample, this clone turned up once. Per the germline V gene, CDR1 is SGHRS and CDR2 is YFSETQ. V was pared by 7 bases and J by 2 bases, with 19 bases between. The CDR3 contains 15 residues. Original analysis: How many nucleated cells were present was estimated from reference gene primer amplification. TCRdb's table, derived via immunoSEQ multiplex PCR, lists solely in-frame clones and lacks some. V and J calls and clone size come straight from that table; D and trimming were deduced from the DNA. The table records around 450,000 clones, 87% of them present only once. Sequencing input: PBMCs or T cells enriched from blood (not recorded which). The rearrangement joins TRBV5-1 to TRBJ2-7, with a possible D match to TRBD2 (6 bases). This TCR was recovered from a young woman with acute COVID-19. Here the CDR3 DNA reads TGCGCCAGCGCCCCCCAGGATAGCGGAACCTACGAGCAGTACTTC. It translates to CASAPQDSGTYEQYF.